The 32 T cell receptor beta chains below were found in one sample sequenced in a study of T cells after yellow fever vaccination. TCRdb reprocessed the 5' RACE reads via MiXCR and lists one record per CDR3 protein. Here the sample spans around 320,000 distinct CDR3 sequences, around 4.5% being singletons. Sequencing used PBMCs, obtained 15 days after the yellow fever booster vaccination. Receptor source: a man between 18 and 29 years old who received the YFV17D yellow fever vaccine.

The V and J genes are TRBV7-9 and TRBJ2-7, with D perhaps given as TRBD1 or TRBD2 (5 bases each). The CDR3 contains 13 residues. Germline CDR1 is SEHNR and CDR2 is FQNEAQ (reference sequence). Deletions cut 6 bases from V and 3 bases from J, with 12 bases between. The CDR3 is CASRGGGDYEQYF. For the CDR3, the DNA is TGTGCCAGCAGGGGTGGGGGAGACTACGAGCAGTACTTC.

This clonotype was found a few times. The chain combines TRBV24-1 with TRBJ1-6; D perhaps matches TRBD1 (5 bases). V was trimmed by 1 base and J by 0 bases, leaving 24 bases between them. The germline gives CDR1 KGHDR, CDR2 SFDVKD. The CDR3 has 22 residues. This CDR3 reads CATSDLNPGTPTWSSYNSPLHF. The CDR3 nucleotides read TGTGCCACCAGTGATTTAAATCCCGGGACCCCAACCTGGAGCTCCTATAATTCACCCCTCCACTTT.

This clonotype was recorded many times. V gene TRBV4-3 combines with J gene TRBJ1-3; D is unresolved. The germline V gene has CDR1 LGHNA and CDR2 YSLEER. The V gene lost 4 bases and the J gene lost 4 bases, with 8 bases spanning the gap. This CDR3 spans 13 amino acids. DNA for the CDR3: TGCGCCAGCAGCCGGGAGGGAGGAAACACCATATATTTT. This sequence encodes CASSREGGNTIYF.

This clonotype was seen ten or more times. J is TRBJ1-2 and V is TRBV20-1; 7 positions agree with TRBD1. J was trimmed by 5 bases and V by 6 bases; bases with no gene match: 9. The length of the CDR3 is 13 residues. CDR1 is DFQATT and CDR2 is SNEGSKA in the germline V gene (reference sequence). CDR3 in amino acids: CSAFEGAEYGYTF. The CDR3 DNA reads as TGCAGTGCCTTTGAGGGGGCGGAATATGGCTACACCTTC.

About this clonotype: A single base separates this from a much larger clone, so it may be a read error. The genes are TRBV7-9 and TRBJ1-6; no firm D call. The CDR3 runs to 13 residues. Germline lookup yields CDR1 SEHNR and CDR2 FQNEAQ (reference sequence). CDR3 region: CACSLDYTSPLHF. The CDR3 coding sequence is TGTGCCTGCAGCTTAGATTACACTTCACCCCTCCACTTT.

This clonotype was counted at least ten times. The V and J genes are TRBV10-3 and TRBJ1-5; D might be TRBD1 (6 bases). Germline V gene lookup returns CDR1 ENHRY and CDR2 SYGVKD. Trimming removed 0 bases at V and 6 bases at J, with 9 bases between. This CDR3 contains 14 residues. CDR3 loop: CAISESTGRQPQHF. The CDR3 DNA reads TGTGCCATCAGTGAGTCGACAGGTCGTCAGCCCCAGCATTTT.

V is TRBV12-3 or TRBV12-4 and J is TRBJ2-3; D is possibly TRBD1 or TRBD2 (5 bases each). The CDR3 contains 14 residues. Deletions cut 7 bases from V and 2 bases from J, with 13 bases between. The CDR3 DNA follows: TGTGCCAGCATCGGGGACCATTCCACAGATACGCAGTATTTT. This translates into CASIGDHSTDTQYF.

V is TRBV12-3 or TRBV12-4 and J is TRBJ2-7; 14 nucleotides agree with TRBD2. The CDR3 is 15 residues long. Trimming cost V 5 bases and J 6 bases; bases outside gene matches: 6. CDR3 coding DNA: TGTGCCAGCAGTCACCGGACTAGCGGGGGGCTCGAGCAGTACTTC. This sequence encodes CASSHRTSGGLEQYF.

The table lists this clonotype with many counts. This chain links TRBV6-1 with TRBJ1-3; 7 bases agree with TRBD1. Germline V gene lookup returns CDR1 MNHNS and CDR2 SASEGT. This CDR3 spans 16 amino acids. V was pared by 2 bases and J by 4 bases, with 8 bases of the junction left unmatched. CDR3 in DNA: TGTGCCAGCAGTGAATCGGCGAGACAGGGAGGAAACACCATATATTTT. Protein: CASSESARQGGNTIYF.

Only a few counts were recorded for this clonotype. DNA of the CDR3: TGTGCCAGCAGTTTGAGGGTAGTGAGCACTGAAGCTTTCTTT. Translation: CASSLRVVSTEAFF. This chain connects TRBV27 to TRBJ1-1; D is uncertain. The CDR3 is made up of 14 amino acids. Trimming left V 3 bases short and J 4 bases short, with 12 bases between. Germline V gives CDR1 MNHEY, CDR2 SMNVEV (reference sequence).

In its sample, this clonotype was seen many times. This chain joins TRBV27 and TRBJ2-7, with 11 nucleotides matching TRBD2. V lost 6 bases to trimming and J lost 1 base; unmatched junction nucleotides: 2. The CDR3 contains 14 residues. Germline loops: CDR1 MNHEY, CDR2 SMNVEV (reference sequence). In DNA form, the CDR3 reads TGTGCCAGCAGGGTAGCGGGGGGGTCCTACGAGCAGTACGTC. Translation gives CASRVAGGSYEQYV.

The rearrangement uses TRBV18 and TRBJ1-5, with TRBD1 as a possible D gene (5 bases). Germline V gene lookup returns CDR1 KGHSH and CDR2 LQKENI. This CDR3 is 15 amino acids long. Trimming removed 3 bases from V and 3 bases from J, with 12 bases in between. The CDR3 loop is CASSPAGALNQPQHF. CDR3 nucleotides: TGTGCCAGCTCACCGGCCGGGGCCCTCAATCAGCCCCAGCATTTT.

This clonotype was picked up a small number of times. This chain joins TRBV7-9 and TRBJ1-6; D is possibly TRBD1 (6 bases). The CDR3 runs to 16 residues. Trimming left V 4 bases short and J 10 bases short, with 20 bases between. Germline values: CDR1 SEHNR, CDR2 FQNEAQ (reference sequence). The CDR3 reads CASSYLQSGARSPLHF. The DNA for the CDR3 is TGTGCCAGCAGCTACCTCCAATCGGGGGCGCGGTCACCCCTCCACTTT.

In its sample, this clonotype was seen a few times. The chain uses TRBV12-3 or TRBV12-4 and TRBJ1-6; 8 positions match TRBD1. CDR3 length: 14 amino acids. V was clipped by 5 bases and J by 9 bases; unmatched bases: 6. CDR3 loop: CASSETGGVSPLHF. The CDR3 DNA is TGTGCCAGCAGTGAAACAGGGGGAGTTTCACCCCTCCACTTT.

There are many counts of this clonotype. The gene calls are TRBV27 and TRBJ1-6; perhaps TRBD1 as D (6 bases). The CDR3 loop spans 18 amino acids. Germline V gene sequence: CDR1 MNHEY, CDR2 SMNVEV (reference sequence). V gave up 4 bases and J gave up 8 bases, with 24 bases separating them. CDR3 bases: TGTGCCAGCAGTTCCATTAAAGAGATAATGACAGGATATTCACCCCTCCACTTT. Its translation: CASSSIKEIMTGYSPLHF.

This clonotype was found a few times. The chain combines TRBV7-8 with TRBJ1-6, with 9 bases fitting TRBD1. The CDR3 contains 16 residues. J gave up 2 bases and V 5 bases, and 4 bases lay outside the gene matches. The germline gives CDR1 SGHVS, CDR2 FQNEAQ. CDR3 amino acids: CASSMGQGTYNSPLHF. CDR3 nucleotide sequence: TGTGCCAGCAGCATGGGACAGGGAACCTATAATTCACCCCTCCACTTT.

This clonotype was counted a few times. The chain combines TRBV6-6 with TRBJ2-7, with 9 nucleotides matching TRBD1. The CDR3 runs 16 residues. The trim removed 4 bases at V and 2 bases at J, leaving 9 bases unmatched. CDR1 and CDR2 (germline): MNHNY, SVGAGI (reference sequence). In DNA, the CDR3 is TGTGCCAGCAGTTCCCCGGGACAGGGCACAACCTACGAGCAGTACTTC. Protein product: CASSSPGQGTTYEQYF.

The J gene is TRBJ2-1, the V gene TRBV14; 15 nucleotides agree with TRBD2. The ends lost 2 bases at V and 7 bases at J; junction bases unmatched: 9. The CDR3 consists of 18 residues. Germline loops: CDR1 SGHDN, CDR2 FVKESK. The CDR3 reads CASSQTNPGTSGRNEQFF. The DNA of the CDR3 is TGTGCCAGCAGCCAAACAAATCCCGGGACTAGCGGGAGGAATGAGCAGTTCTTC.

The chain couples TRBV12-3 or TRBV12-4 to TRBJ1-5; TRBD1 is a possible D gene (5 bases). Trimming shortened V by 6 bases and J by 4 bases, and 25 bases separated the two germline ends. The CDR3 is 18 residues long. The CDR3 loop is CASSYDSTQRTGNQPQHF. The CDR3 DNA reads as TGTGCCAGCAGCTATGACAGCACCCAGAGGACGGGTAATCAGCCCCAGCATTTT.

This clonotype was observed at least ten times. CDR3 amino acids: CSARGQSVYNSPLHF. The CDR3 DNA reads as TGCAGTGCTAGAGGACAGTCGGTGTATAATTCACCCCTCCACTTT. This chain joins TRBV20-1 and TRBJ1-6; possible D gene TRBD1, 5 bases. The ends were cut back, 1 base at V and 4 bases at J, with 11 bases in the middle. CDR1 DFQATT and CDR2 SNEGSKA come from the germline V gene (reference sequence). This CDR3 has 15 residues.

This clonotype was counted many times. This rearrangement joins TRBV7-2 to TRBJ1-4; D is uncertain. V was cut by 6 bases and J by 8 bases, with 13 bases left in between. There are 13 residues in the CDR3. Germline-derived CDR1 and CDR2 are SGHTA and FQGNSA. CDR3 sequence: CASSRDGREKLFF. For the CDR3, the DNA is TGTGCCAGCAGTAGAGACGGGCGGGAAAAACTGTTTTTT.

Ten or more counts support this clonotype. The V call is TRBV4-1, the J call TRBJ1-5; D not certain. Trimming left V 1 base short and J 0 bases short, with 22 bases between. The CDR3 is made up of 20 amino acids. CDR1 MGHRA and CDR2 YSYEKL come from the germline V gene. The CDR3 DNA follows: TGCGCCAGCAGCCAAGGAACCCTAGCCGGCCCACGGTATAGCAATCAGCCCCAGCATTTT. Its protein is CASSQGTLAGPRYSNQPQHF.

This clonotype has a count of ten or more. The chain combines TRBV7-9 with TRBJ1-1, with TRBD1 as a possible D gene (5 bases). CDR1 is SEHNR and CDR2 is FQNEAQ in the germline V gene (reference sequence). This CDR3 spans 15 amino acids. V dropped 1 base and J dropped 3 bases, with 12 bases sitting between them. CDR3 protein: CASSLGWGMDTEAFF. The CDR3 DNA reads as TGTGCCAGCAGCTTAGGGTGGGGGATGGACACTGAAGCTTTCTTT.

This clonotype has ten or more counts. The genes are TRBV7-2 and TRBJ1-5, with D possibly being TRBD1 (5 bases). V was trimmed by 2 bases and J by 1 base, leaving 9 bases between them. The CDR3 covers 15 residues. Germline V CDR1 and CDR2: SGHTA, FQGNSA. CDR3 sequence: CASSLSPGSNQPQHF. The CDR3 DNA follows: TGTGCCAGCAGCTTAAGTCCAGGGAGCAATCAGCCCCAGCATTTT.

This clonotype was found many times. The genes are TRBV5-5 and TRBJ2-5; 9 positions match TRBD1. The CDR3 is 14 amino acids. The V and J ends lost 4 bases and 5 bases, in that order; junction bases with no gene match: 6. The germline gives CDR1 SGHKS, CDR2 YYEKEE (reference sequence). The CDR3 spells CASSPTGTGETQYF. DNA for the CDR3: TGTGCCAGCAGCCCGACTGGGACAGGGGAGACCCAGTACTTC.

The sample holds many counts of this clonotype. CDR3 nucleotides: TGCAGTGCTGCCCGGGGCGAAGAGACCCAGTACTTC. It translates to CSAARGEETQYF. This rearrangement joins TRBV20-1 to TRBJ2-5; D is possibly TRBD1 or TRBD2 (5 bases each). CDR1 is DFQATT, CDR2 SNEGSKA, per germline (reference sequence). The CDR3 covers 12 residues. The V and J ends lost 5 bases and 3 bases respectively, with 10 bases between them.

The chain joins TRBV11-2 to TRBJ1-2, with a possible D match to TRBD1 (5 bases). V was clipped by 6 bases and J by 8 bases, with 16 bases between them. The CDR3 length is 13 residues. The germline V gene encodes CDR1 SGHAT and CDR2 FQNNGV. The CDR3 here is CASSFRGAGGYTF. The CDR3 DNA is TGTGCCAGCAGTTTCCGCGGGGCTGGGGGCTACACCTTC.

This clonotype was recorded many times. V and J are TRBV21-1 and TRBJ1-5; the DNA was not used to check the table's D call, TRBD1. TRBV21-1 counts as a pseudogene. CDR3 length: 17 residues. The chain's CDR3 is CASSNPWDRFPNQPQHF. The CDR3 nucleotides read TGTGCCAGCAGCAACCCATGGGACAGATTTCCAAATCAGCCCCAGCATTTT.

This clonotype was seen many times. V usage is TRBV11-3 and J usage is TRBJ2-1, with 9 positions matching TRBD2. Germline V gene sequence: CDR1 SGHNT, CDR2 YENEEA. Trimming removed 1 base from V and 6 bases from J; junction bases left unmatched: 7. This CDR3 region has 16 residues. The CDR3 spells CASSLVGGGAGNEQFF. The CDR3 coding sequence is TGTGCCAGCAGCTTAGTCGGCGGGGGGGCCGGCAATGAGCAGTTCTTC. The full variable domain, with the rest looked up from reference TRBV11-3 and TRBJ2-1, is EAGVVQSPRYKIIEKKQPVAFWCNPISGHNTLYWYLQNLGQGPELLIRYENEEAVDDSQLPKDRFSAERLKGVDSTLKIQPAELGDSAVYLCASSLVGGGAGNEQFFGPGTRLTVL.

Ten or more counts support this clonotype. J is TRBJ2-3 and V is TRBV6-5; possibly TRBD1 for D (6 bases). Germline V lookup: CDR1 MNHEY, CDR2 SVGAGI. The CDR3 totals 12 residues. Deletions cut 6 bases from V and 5 bases from J, with 9 bases between. The CDR3 spells CASRRGGDTQYF. Here the CDR3 DNA reads TGTGCCAGCAGACGAGGGGGAGATACGCAGTATTTT.

The rearrangement links TRBV18 to TRBJ1-4; D remains ambiguous. This CDR3 region has 13 residues. CDR1 and CDR2 from the germline V gene are KGHSH and LQKENI. Trimming removed 10 bases from V and 0 bases from J, with 9 bases in between. CDR3 nucleotides: TGTGCCACCAACCCAGCAACTAATGAAAAACTGTTTTTT. It is translated as CATNPATNEKLFF.

The chain carries TRBV4-1 and TRBJ2-5; the D gene is possibly TRBD2 (6 bases). The germline V gene encodes CDR1 MGHRA and CDR2 YSYEKL. This CDR3 is 16 amino acids long. V lost 4 bases, J lost 1 base, and 16 bases lay in between. For the CDR3, the DNA is TGCGCCAGCAGCCCCGGGGGAAGTTGGAGCCAAGAGACCCAGTACTTC. Amino acid sequence: CASSPGGSWSQETQYF.